This passage covers 13 T cell receptor beta chains from one sample sequenced in a study of CD8 T cells in Susac syndrome. Reverse transcription of roughly 0.45 to 1 ug RNA was carried out with random hexamers. MiXCR, applied by TCRdb to the immunoSEQ multiplex PCR reads, yields one record per CDR3 protein. The profile shows under 200,000 distinct CDR3 sequences, 90% to 95% of them singletons. Specimen: CD4+ T cells from PBMCs. These receptor sequences come from a human donor with Susac syndrome.

This chain links TRBV19 with TRBJ2-7; D is uncertain. The CDR3 covers 13 residues. Per germline, CDR1 LNHDA and CDR2 SQIVND (reference sequence). V lost 5 bases to trimming and J lost 0 bases, with 8 bases between them. CDR3 region: CASSLPSSYEQYF. The CDR3 region has the DNA TGTGCCAGTAGTCTCCCGAGCTCCTACGAGCAGTACTTC. Using reference TRBV19 and TRBJ2-7 for the parts outside the CDR3, the full variable domain is DGGITQSPKYLFRKEGQNVTLSCEQNLNHDAMYWYRQDPGQGLRLIYYSQIVNDFQKGDIAEGYSVSREKKESFPLTVTSAQKNPTAFYLCASSLPSSYEQYFGPGTRLTVT.

This chain connects TRBV2 to TRBJ1-2, with D tentatively TRBD1 (5 bases). Germline-derived CDR1 and CDR2 are SNHLY and FYNNEI. This CDR3 has 11 amino acids. Trimming left V 4 bases short and J 8 bases short, with 8 bases between. The CDR3 region is CASSVRGGYTF. The CDR3, as DNA: TGTGCCAGCAGTGTACGGGGGGGCTACACCTTC.

The chain uses TRBV4-1 and TRBJ1-4, with TRBD1 as a possible D gene (5 bases). The CDR3 has 16 residues. Trimming left V 4 bases short and J 8 bases short, with 20 bases between. The V gene's germline CDR1 is MGHRA and CDR2 YSYEKL. The CDR3 sequence: CASSLILLGVEEKLFF. CDR3 DNA sequence: TGCGCCAGCAGCCTAATCCTTTTGGGGGTCGAGGAAAAACTGTTTTTT.

The table lists this clonotype with a few counts. V usage is TRBV4-2 and J usage is TRBJ2-7, with 10 bases identical to TRBD2. V lost 3 bases to trimming and J lost 5 bases; unmatched junction nucleotides: 4. Germline values: CDR1 LGHNA, CDR2 YNFKEQ. The CDR3 length is 14 residues. The chain's CDR3 is CASSHSGGLNEQYF. Written as DNA, the CDR3 is TGTGCCAGCAGCCATAGCGGGGGGCTCAACGAGCAGTACTTC.

The chain uses TRBV18 and TRBJ1-1; D unresolved. CDR3 length equals 14 residues. V gave up 3 bases and J gave up 4 bases, with 12 bases separating them. CDR1 KGHSH and CDR2 LQKENI come from the germline V gene. The CDR3 DNA reads TGTGCCAGCTCACCGGTGGGTTCAAGCACTGAAGCTTTCTTT. It translates to CASSPVGSSTEAFF.

This chain links TRBV30 with TRBJ2-3; D is tentatively TRBD1 or TRBD2 (5 bases each). This CDR3 comprises 12 residues. Per germline, CDR1 GTSNPN and CDR2 SVGIG (reference sequence). V was cut by 8 bases and J by 2 bases, with 11 bases left in between. CDR3 in DNA: TGTGCCGGAGGACACCACACAGATACGCAGTATTTT. Translating gives CAGGHHTDTQYF.

This clonotype turned up a few times. The J gene is TRBJ2-7, the V gene TRBV5-1; 9 bases match TRBD2. CDR1 and CDR2 (germline): SGHRS, YFSETQ. The CDR3 has 15 amino acids. Trimming at V came to 3 bases and at J to 4 bases, leaving 8 bases not matched to a gene. The CDR3 here is CASSWGSGSSYEQYF. The CDR3 nucleotides are TGCGCCAGCAGCTGGGGTAGCGGGAGCAGTTACGAGCAGTACTTC.

The V and J genes are TRBV18 and TRBJ2-5, with D unresolved. V was cut by 6 bases and J by 3 bases, with 20 bases left in between. The germline V gene encodes CDR1 KGHSH and CDR2 LQKENI. This CDR3 region has 16 residues. The CDR3 is CASSANEARLEETQYF. In nucleotides, the CDR3 is TGTGCCAGCTCGGCCAATGAGGCTCGATTGGAAGAGACCCAGTACTTC. The complete variable domain, with remaining parts taken from reference TRBV18 and TRBJ2-5, reads NAGVMQNPRHLVRRRGQEARLRCSPMKGHSHVYWYRQLPEEGLKFMVYLQKENIIDESGMPKERFSAEFPKEGPSILRIQQVVRGDSAAYFCASSANEARLEETQYFGPGTRLLVL.

This clonotype has just one count. The rearrangement joins TRBV6-1 to TRBJ2-7, with TRBD2 matching over 11 bases. The CDR3 totals 14 residues. Germline V CDR1 and CDR2: MNHNS, SASEGT. Trimming removed 6 bases from V and 2 bases from J; junction bases left unmatched: 3. This CDR3 is CASRLAGATYEQYF. The CDR3 DNA reads as TGTGCCAGCAGACTAGCGGGGGCTACCTACGAGCAGTACTTC.

The gene calls are TRBV5-1 and TRBJ2-7, with TRBD2 as a possible D gene (5 bases). V was cut by 2 bases and J by 6 bases, with 12 bases left in between. This CDR3 has 13 residues. Germline V CDR1 and CDR2: SGHRS, YFSETQ. The CDR3, as DNA: TGCGCCAGCAGCTTTGGGGAGTCCCGCGAGCAGTACTTC. Its translation: CASSFGESREQYF.

This clonotype has only one observation. The J gene is TRBJ1-3, the V gene TRBV25-1; D call uncertain. Per the germline V gene, CDR1 is MGHDK and CDR2 is SYGVNS. This CDR3 spans 13 amino acids. Trimming took off 7 bases at V and 4 bases at J, with 11 bases between the two ends. This CDR3 is CASIQGGGNTIYF. CDR3 coding DNA: TGTGCCAGCATACAAGGAGGCGGAAACACCATATATTTT.

The CDR3 loop is CAISSSRGSNQPQHF. The CDR3 nucleotides read TGTGCCATCAGTTCAAGCAGGGGTAGCAATCAGCCCCAGCATTTT. The chain couples TRBV10-3 to TRBJ1-5; TRBD1 is a possible D gene (6 bases). V lost 5 bases and J 0 bases, leaving 11 bases between the germline ends. Germline V CDR1 and CDR2: ENHRY, SYGVKD. This CDR3 comprises 15 residues.

CDR3 loop: CASSPGRTLGYGYTF. In nucleotides, the CDR3 is TGTGCCAGCAGCCCCGGACGGACCCTTGGGTATGGCTACACCTTC. The rearrangement links TRBV9 to TRBJ1-2; D ambiguous. The CDR3 sequence is 15 residues long. Trimming removed 4 bases from V and 5 bases from J, with 18 bases in between. CDR1 is SGDLS, CDR2 YYNGEE, per germline.